These 10 T cell receptor beta chains originate from one sample sequenced in a study of shared clonotypes between healthy human individuals. Data came from immunoSEQ multiplex PCR; TCRdb stores just in-frame clones and leaves some out. The sample lists a few million clones, just over 90% occurring once. What was sequenced was naive CD4+ T cells from PBMCs. As for subset: CD45RA+ positively selected. All receptors come from a man aged 18 to 29 in good health. Some clones in this sample may be carry-over from other donors' samples.

The rearrangement joins TRBV7-3 to TRBJ1-1, with 8 nucleotides matching TRBD1. With V trimmed by 4 bases and J by 4 bases, 11 bases remained unmatched. The germline CDR1 and CDR2 sequences are SGHTA and FQGTGA. This CDR3 has 16 amino acids. In DNA form, the CDR3 reads TGTGCCAGCAGCTCCAAACGGGACAGGTCTTTCACTGAAGCTTTCTTT. Its protein is CASSSKRDRSFTEAFF.

The rearrangement links TRBV6-1 to TRBJ2-1; D gene uncertain. Germline CDR1 reads MNHNS; CDR2 reads SASEGT. V lost 3 bases and J lost 11, with 11 bases in between. The CDR3 sequence is 12 residues long. The CDR3 nucleotides are TGTGCCAGCAGTGACAGGCCTAGGAAGCAGTTCTTC. Translated: CASSDRPRKQFF.

A remark on this clone: At the DNA level, this CDR3 is encoded by other sequences in the same sample as well. The chain recombines TRBV7-2 with TRBJ1-2, with TRBD1 as a possible D gene (6 bases). V was cut by 5 bases and J by 2 bases, with 9 bases left in between. Germline values: CDR1 SGHTA, CDR2 FQGNSA. The CDR3 consists of 13 residues. The CDR3 region has the DNA TGTGCCAGCAGCGCAGGACAGAACTATGGCTACACCTTC. Its protein is CASSAGQNYGYTF.

CDR3 residues: CASSGPGASISADTQYF. For the CDR3, the DNA is TGCGCCAGCAGCGGGCCCGGGGCCTCGATCTCGGCAGATACGCAGTATTTT. J is TRBJ2-3 and V is TRBV5-1; D is tentatively TRBD1 or TRBD2 (5 bases each). The length of the CDR3 is 17 residues. V was shortened by 4 bases and J by 4 bases, with 22 bases between the two germline ends. The germline CDR1 and CDR2 sequences are SGHRS and YFSETQ. The variable domain in full, completed from reference TRBV5-1 and TRBJ2-3, reads KAGVTQTPRYLIKTRGQQVTLSCSPISGHRSVSWYQQTPGQGLQFLFEYFSETQRNKGNFPGRFSGRQFSNSRSEMNVSTLELGDSALYLCASSGPGASISADTQYFGPGTRLTVL.

V gene TRBV28 combines with J gene TRBJ2-4; TRBD2 agrees at 7 bases. Germline loops: CDR1 MDHEN, CDR2 SYDVKM. V shed 5 bases and J 7 bases; nucleotides not matched to a gene: 8. The CDR3 length is 14 residues. The CDR3 nucleotides are TGTGCCAGCAGTCGACTAGCCCCGGGGAACATTCAGTACTTC. Translated: CASSRLAPGNIQYF.

This chain links TRBV7-3 with TRBJ2-3, with 13 nucleotides matching TRBD2. This CDR3 comprises 17 residues. CDR1 SGHTA and CDR2 FQGTGA come from the germline V gene. J gave up 0 bases and V 3 bases, and 3 bases lay outside the gene matches. CDR3 loop: CASSLGTSGKSTDTQYF. In DNA, the CDR3 is TGTGCCAGCAGCTTGGGGACTAGCGGGAAAAGCACAGATACGCAGTATTTT.

The chain links TRBV5-1 to TRBJ2-1; a weak D match, TRBD2 (6 bases). V lost 4 bases, J lost 8 bases, and 16 bases lay in between. Per germline, CDR1 SGHRS and CDR2 YFSETQ. This CDR3 comprises 14 residues. CDR3 protein: CASSPGGLADEQFF. The CDR3 bases are TGCGCCAGCAGCCCCGGGGGACTGGCGGATGAGCAGTTCTTC.

This chain links TRBV4-2 with TRBJ2-1; 7 positions agree with TRBD2. The CDR3 has 19 residues. Germline V gene sequence: CDR1 LGHNA, CDR2 YNFKEQ. The trim removed 3 bases at V and 0 bases at J, leaving 14 bases unmatched. In nucleotides, the CDR3 is TGTGCCAGCAGCCAGGGTGACAGTCTGGTAGCGGGCTCCTACAATGAGCAGTTCTTC. Residues: CASSQGDSLVAGSYNEQFF.

The chain recombines TRBV7-3 with TRBJ2-2; tentative D call: TRBD1 (5 bases). The CDR3 consists of 16 residues. Trimming left V 5 bases short and J 1 base short, with 14 bases between. Germline CDR1 is SGHTA and CDR2 is FQGTGA. The CDR3 protein is CASSNSYGQNTGELFF. CDR3 nucleotides: TGTGCCAGCAGCAATTCCTACGGACAGAACACCGGGGAGCTGTTTTTT.

Worth noting for this clone: At the DNA level, this CDR3 is encoded by other sequences in the same sample as well. The CDR3 loop reads CASSVVGGGYNEQFF. In DNA, the CDR3 is TGTGCCAGCAGCGTAGTTGGAGGGGGGTACAATGAGCAGTTCTTC. The J gene is TRBJ2-1, the V gene TRBV9; D could derive from TRBD1 or TRBD2 (6 bases each). Trimming cost V 0 bases and J 4 bases, with 11 bases left between them. The CDR3 totals 15 residues. Germline V gives CDR1 SGDLS, CDR2 YYNGEE.